A selection of T cell receptor beta chains follows, all from one sample in a study of PD-1 blockade in classical Hodgkin lymphoma. TCRdb keeps only in-frame clones here, not all; method: immunoSEQ multiplex PCR. The repertoire includes 45,000 or so clones, just over 90% of them detected once, and 4.9% sits in the top ten. Sequenced input: peripheral blood mononuclear cells (PBMCs). All receptors come from a human donor with classical Hodgkin lymphoma. CDR3s include the opening cysteine and the closing phenylalanine or tryptophan. The D gene is left open where the match is weak. Size tells how often a clone was seen (once, few, many) or the class of an expanded clone, and some rows leave it out.

clone size,V gene,D gene,J gene,CDR3 protein,CDR3 DNA
-,TRBV7-6,TRBD2,TRBJ2-1,CASSLEGLAGVWGYNEQFF,TGTGCCAGCAGCTTAGAGGGGTTAGCGGGAGTTTGGGGCTACAATGAGCAGTTCTTC
-,TRBV2,-,TRBJ1-2,CASSDWGRFYGYTF,TGTGCCAGCAGTGATTGGGGCCGCTTCTATGGCTACACCTTC
-,TRBV5-1,TRBD1,TRBJ1-4,CASSPRSGQGNEKLFF,TGCGCCAGCAGCCCCCGGTCGGGACAGGGAAATGAAAAACTGTTTTTT
-,TRBV5-1,TRBD1,TRBJ1-4,CASSLEGTGNEKLFF,TGCGCCAGCAGCTTGGAGGGGACAGGGAATGAAAAACTGTTTTTT
-,TRBV9,-,TRBJ1-2,CASSTGVGEYGYTF,TGTGCCAGCAGCACCGGGGTAGGGGAGTATGGCTACACCTTC
once,TRBV11-3,-,TRBJ1-1,CASLHGDTEAFF,TGTGCCAGCCTCCACGGGGACACTGAAGCTTTCTTT
-,TRBV5-4,TRBD2,TRBJ2-5,CASRRSGSAQETQYF,TGTGCCAGCAGGCGTAGCGGGAGCGCTCAAGAGACCCAGTACTTC
-,TRBV28,-,TRBJ2-7,CASSLGQGSYEQYF,TGTGCCAGCAGTTTGGGGCAGGGATCCTACGAGCAGTACTTC
few,TRBV9,-,TRBJ1-1,CASSVGVRPADTEAFF,TGTGCCAGCAGCGTAGGTGTCAGGCCCGCCGACACTGAAGCTTTCTTT
few,TRBV29-1,-,TRBJ2-2,CSASTGELFF,TGCAGCGCTAGCACCGGGGAGCTGTTTTTT
-,TRBV6-6,-,TRBJ2-2,CASSLQGRGELFF,TGTGCCAGCAGTCTTCAGGGACGGGGGGAGCTGTTTTTT
few,TRBV7-8,-,TRBJ2-6,CASSYLSSGANVLTF,TGTGCCAGCAGCTATCTGAGCTCTGGGGCCAACGTCCTGACTTTC
-,TRBV7-7,-,TRBJ2-2,CASSIQESGELFF,TGTGCTAGCAGCATACAGGAATCCGGGGAGCTGTTTTTT
-,TRBV7-6,-,TRBJ2-3,CASAGPTDTQYF,TGTGCCAGCGCGGGCCCCACAGATACGCAGTATTTT
-,TRBV29-1,-,TRBJ1-2,CSVEAGGGNYGYTF,TGCAGCGTTGAAGCGGGAGGTGGGAACTATGGCTACACCTTC
-,TRBV14,-,TRBJ2-3,CASSLLPDTQYF,TGTGCCAGCAGCCTATTGCCAGATACGCAGTATTTT
-,TRBV10-3,TRBD2,TRBJ2-3,CAISGGLAGYTDTQYF,TGTGCCATCAGTGGGGGACTAGCGGGATACACAGATACGCAGTATTTT
-,TRBV6-1,-,TRBJ1-2,CASSEGGSHGYTF,TGTGCCAGCAGTGAAGGGGGGTCCCATGGCTACACCTTC
-,TRBV11-3,TRBD2,TRBJ2-1,CASSSRLAGGTGEQFF,TGTGCCAGCAGTTCCCGACTAGCGGGAGGCACGGGTGAGCAGTTCTTC
once,TRBV2,-,TRBJ1-4,CASSGEGEKLFF,TGTGCCAGCAGTGGCGAGGGGGAAAAACTGTTTTTT
-,TRBV6-5,TRBD2,TRBJ2-3,CASSPGLAGADTQYF,TGTGCCAGCAGTCCGGGACTAGCGGGAGCAGATACGCAGTATTTT
-,TRBV5-1,-,TRBJ1-2,CASSVQDSGGYTF,TGCGCCAGCAGCGTCCAAGACAGCGGGGGCTACACCTTC
-,TRBV19,-,TRBJ2-3,CASSRGVWRNTQYF,TGTGCCAGTAGTAGGGGAGTTTGGCGTAATACGCAGTATTTT
-,TRBV5-4,-,TRBJ2-5,CASSLAKETQYF,TGTGCCAGCAGCTTGGCCAAAGAGACCCAGTACTTC
-,TRBV10-3,TRBD1,TRBJ1-1,CAISESRDRVPPVTEAFF,TGTGCCATCAGTGAGTCCCGGGACAGGGTCCCCCCCGTCACTGAAGCTTTCTTT
-,TRBV7-9,-,TRBJ1-5,CASSSPGNHQPQHF,TGTGCCAGCAGCTCCCCAGGAAACCATCAGCCCCAGCATTTT
-,TRBV2,-,TRBJ1-4,CASSIGTDGGEKLFF,TGTGCCAGCAGTATAGGGACGGACGGCGGAGAAAAACTGTTTTTT
-,TRBV21-1,-,TRBJ1-3,CASSKALGQSISGNTIYF,TGTGCCAGCAGCAAAGCGCTGGGACAGAGTATCTCTGGAAACACCATATATTTT
-,TRBV6-6,-,TRBJ1-6,CASSYQGPYNSPLHF,TGTGCCAGCAGTTATCAGGGTCCCTATAATTCACCCCTCCACTTT
-,TRBV7-6,-,TRBJ2-7,CASSGGGSHSYEQYF,TGTGCCAGCAGCGGAGGGGGATCCCACTCCTACGAGCAGTACTTC
-,TRBV19,TRBD1,TRBJ1-2,CASRTPGQEGFYGYTF,TGTGCCAGTAGAACCCCGGGACAGGAGGGGTTTTATGGCTACACCTTC
-,TRBV11-2,-,TRBJ2-1,CASSSLPSFSSYNEQFF,TGTGCCAGCAGCTCCCTTCCCTCATTTAGCTCCTACAATGAGCAGTTCTTC
-,TRBV7-9,-,TRBJ2-7,CASSLWSVWVHEQYF,TGTGCCAGCAGCTTATGGAGTGTATGGGTACACGAGCAGTACTTC
-,TRBV10-3,TRBD1,TRBJ2-1,CAISGTGRNEQFF,TGTGCCATCAGCGGGACAGGGCGCAATGAGCAGTTCTTC
once,TRBV6-4,TRBD2,TRBJ2-5,CATRREGLETQYF,TGTGCAACCCGGCGGGAGGGCCTGGAGACCCAGTACTTC
-,TRBV18,TRBD1,TRBJ1-5,CASSPGQSNQPQHF,TGTGCCAGCTCGCCGGGACAGAGCAATCAGCCCCAGCATTTT
-,TRBV25-1,TRBD1,TRBJ1-2,CASSPRQGQGSAWGGYTF,TGTGCCAGCAGTCCACGTCAGGGACAGGGGAGCGCTTGGGGTGGCTACACCTTC
-,TRBV9,-,TRBJ2-1,CASSVGWGGNEQFF,TGTGCCAGCAGCGTAGGGTGGGGAGGCAATGAGCAGTTCTTC
-,TRBV6-4,-,TRBJ1-6,CASSDSTANSPLHF,TGTGCCAGCAGTGACTCGACAGCTAATTCACCCCTCCACTTT